The entry that follows covers one T cell receptor beta chain sequence. Starting from about 470 ng of total RNA, TCR libraries were made with linear amplification. MiXCR, run by TCRdb on the reads, gives a single entry per CDR3 protein. The sample consists of about 200,000 distinct CDR3 sequences, about four fifths of them appearing once. This record comes from a study of healthy donors' naive CD4 and CD8 T cells. CDR1 and CDR2 from the germline V gene are LNHDA and SQIVND (reference sequence). The CDR3 runs 15 residues. The V gene lost 3 bases and the J gene lost 6 bases, with 15 bases spanning the gap.

The sample was naive CD4+ and CD8+ T cells sorted from blood, pooled from several donors. This TCR was sampled from a pool of human donors in good health; the sample pools cells from several healthy donors. The chain is built from TRBV19 and TRBJ2-1; D is unclear. CDR3 DNA: TGTGCCAGTAGTATTATGCTTTACATGAGCAATGAGCAGTTCTTC. As protein: CASSIMLYMSNEQFF.